Shown below are 28 T cell receptor beta chains from a single sample sequenced in a study of immune evolution from preneoplasia to lung adenocarcinoma. The method was immunoSEQ multiplex PCR; TCRdb's version includes in-frame clones alone and lacks a portion of them. The profile shows some 15,000 clones, 65% to 90% of them singletons. The material sequenced was FFPE invasive lung adenocarcinoma tissue. The receptors come from a person aged 70 to 85 with invasive lung adenocarcinoma.

The chain has TRBV5-1 and TRBJ1-1; 7 nucleotides align to TRBD1. The CDR3 is 14 amino acids. V was pared by 4 bases and J by 7 bases, with 10 bases of the junction left unmatched. CDR1 and CDR2 from the germline V gene are SGHRS and YFSETQ. CDR3 sequence (DNA): TGCGCCAGCAGCCTCACAGGGGAGGTTAGTGAAGCTTTCTTT. Translation gives CASSLTGEVSEAFF.

In this sample, this clone turned up a few times. This chain joins TRBV9 and TRBJ2-5; the match to TRBD1 covers 7 bases. CDR3 length: 16 residues. CDR1 and CDR2 (germline): SGDLS, YYNGEE. Trimming took 0 bases from V and 4 from J; bases not matched to a gene: 9. The DNA of the CDR3 is TGTGCCAGCAGCGTAGATTTGACAGGGCCGGGAGAGACCCAGTACTTC. Translating gives CASSVDLTGPGETQYF.

The chain carries TRBV2 and TRBJ2-1; tentative D call: TRBD2 (5 bases). The CDR3 runs to 15 residues. From germline, CDR1 is SNHLY and CDR2 FYNNEI. Trimming shortened V by 8 bases and J by 0 bases, and 14 bases separated the two germline ends. This chain's CDR3 is CASDRAGSSYNEQFF. CDR3 nucleotide sequence: TGTGCCAGCGATAGGGCGGGTAGCTCCTACAATGAGCAGTTCTTC.

The V call is TRBV19, the J call TRBJ1-2; no clear D. The germline V and J ends were trimmed by 1 base and 7 bases, with 13 bases remaining between them. CDR3 size: 14 residues. The germline CDR1 and CDR2 sequences are LNHDA and SQIVND (reference sequence). The chain's CDR3 is CASSIVASGSGYTF. CDR3 in DNA: TGTGCCAGTAGTATAGTCGCCTCAGGCTCTGGCTACACCTTC.

CDR3 sequence: CASSSQPGLFSTYTDTQYF. The CDR3, as DNA: TGTGCCAGCAGCAGTCAACCGGGACTTTTTTCCACCTACACAGATACGCAGTATTTT. The V gene is TRBV11-3, the J gene TRBJ2-3, with a tentative D call TRBD2 (6 bases). This CDR3 contains 19 residues. CDR1 SGHNT and CDR2 YENEEA come from the germline V gene. Between the trimmed V and J ends, which lost 5 bases and 2 bases, there was a span of 26 bases.

This sequence joins TRBV9 and TRBJ2-7, with a possible D match to TRBD1 (5 bases). CDR1 is SGDLS and CDR2 is YYNGEE in the germline V gene. The CDR3 covers 14 residues. Deletions cut 4 bases from V and 0 bases from J, with 11 bases between. The CDR3 DNA is TGTGCCAGCAGCCCGGACACGAGCTCCTACGAGCAGTACTTC. Translation gives CASSPDTSSYEQYF.

This sequence joins TRBV11-3 and TRBJ2-1, with 15 bases lining up with TRBD2. The CDR3 runs to 20 residues. V shed 4 bases, J shed 5 bases, and the junction held 15 bases outside the gene matches. Germline V gives CDR1 SGHNT, CDR2 YENEEA. The chain's CDR3 is CASSSRKQGTSGGPHNEQFF. In DNA form, the CDR3 reads TGTGCCAGCAGCTCACGAAAGCAGGGGACTAGCGGGGGGCCACACAATGAGCAGTTCTTC.

The chain joins TRBV7-3 to TRBJ2-5, with 10 bases identical to TRBD1. Trimming cost V 0 bases and J 4 bases; bases outside gene matches: 5. Germline CDR1 reads SGHTA; CDR2 reads FQGTGA. CDR3 length: 16 amino acids. DNA for the CDR3: TGTGCCAGCAGCTTAACGGCGGGACAGGGGTCAGAGACCCAGTACTTC. Its protein is CASSLTAGQGSETQYF.

This clone occurred once. The chain joins TRBV27 to TRBJ2-5; a weak D match, TRBD1 (5 bases). CDR1 is MNHEY and CDR2 is SMNVEV in the germline V gene (reference sequence). Trimming took off 7 bases at V and 5 bases at J, with 17 bases between the two ends. This CDR3 contains 14 residues. The CDR3 DNA reads as TGTGCCAGCAAACAGCAGGGCGTCGAGGAGACCCAGTACTTC. Protein product: CASKQQGVEETQYF.

This chain joins TRBV14 and TRBJ2-3; D is unresolved. The germline V gene has CDR1 SGHDN and CDR2 FVKESK. The V and J ends lost 3 bases and 1 base respectively, with 5 bases between them. The CDR3 covers 13 residues. For the CDR3, the DNA is TGTGCCAGCAGCCAGGCCCGCACAGATACGCAGTATTTT. It codes for CASSQARTDTQYF.

This chain uses TRBV28 with TRBJ1-5; D not certain. Trimming removed 6 bases from V and 2 bases from J, with 2 bases in between. This CDR3 comprises 11 residues. Germline V gives CDR1 MDHEN, CDR2 SYDVKM. The CDR3 coding sequence is TGTGCCAGCAGCCGCAATCAGCCCCAGCATTTT. This translates into CASSRNQPQHF.

The chain links TRBV19 to TRBJ2-3; maybe TRBD2 (5 bases). Trimming left V 4 bases short and J 0 bases short, with 17 bases between. The CDR3 is made up of 17 amino acids. Germline V CDR1 and CDR2: LNHDA, SQIVND (reference sequence). The CDR3 sequence is CASSTGPSGPSTDTQYF. Written as DNA, the CDR3 is TGTGCCAGTAGTACAGGTCCAAGCGGACCCAGCACAGATACGCAGTATTTT. The whole variable domain, filled in from reference TRBV19 and TRBJ2-3, reads DGGITQSPKYLFRKEGQNVTLSCEQNLNHDAMYWYRQDPGQGLRLIYYSQIVNDFQKGDIAEGYSVSREKKESFPLTVTSAQKNPTAFYLCASSTGPSGPSTDTQYFGPGTRLTVL.

This rearrangement joins TRBV28 to TRBJ2-7, with D tentatively TRBD2 (5 bases). V lost 7 bases to trimming and J lost 2 bases, with 12 bases between them. The CDR3 sequence is 13 residues long. Germline values: CDR1 MDHEN, CDR2 SYDVKM. The CDR3: CASTGVGAYEQYF. CDR3 sequence (DNA): TGTGCCAGCACCGGGGTCGGGGCCTACGAGCAGTACTTC.

J is TRBJ1-1 and V is TRBV30, with 9 bases identical to TRBD1. The CDR3 is 14 residues long. CDR1 is GTSNPN, CDR2 SVGIG, per germline (reference sequence). J was trimmed by 7 bases and V by 0 bases; bases with no gene match: 6. As DNA, the CDR3 is TGTGCCTGGAGTGTACTACAGGGGGCTGGTGAAGCTTTCTTT. Translation: CAWSVLQGAGEAFF.

The table lists this clone with a few counts. J is TRBJ2-5 and V is TRBV30, with 16 bases identical to TRBD2. V was pared by 2 bases and J by 4 bases, with 13 bases of the junction left unmatched. CDR3 length: 19 residues. The V gene's germline CDR1 is GTSNPN and CDR2 SVGIG (reference sequence). Written as DNA, the CDR3 is TGTGCCTGGAGTCCACCCGGGACTAGCGGGAGGGGAGGAAGAGAGACCCAGTACTTC. Encoded protein: CAWSPPGTSGRGGRETQYF.

The V and J genes are TRBV9 and TRBJ1-3, with 8 bases matching TRBD1. Per the germline V gene, CDR1 is SGDLS and CDR2 is YYNGEE. CDR3 length equals 15 residues. V lost 1 base to trimming and J lost 2 bases; unmatched junction nucleotides: 2. CDR3 sequence reads: CASSVTTGAGNTIYF. The CDR3 bases are TGTGCCAGCAGCGTAACGACAGGGGCTGGAAACACCATATATTTT.

The gene calls are TRBV5-1 and TRBJ2-7; maybe TRBD1 (5 bases). V was pared by 0 bases and J by 3 bases, with 13 bases between. Germline-derived CDR1 and CDR2 are SGHRS and YFSETQ. This CDR3 has 15 amino acids. CDR3 in amino acids: CASSLEGMRDYEQYF. The CDR3 nucleotides are TGCGCCAGCAGCTTGGAGGGGATGAGAGACTACGAGCAGTACTTC.

This clone was detected a few times. This chain joins TRBV5-4 and TRBJ1-2; D may be TRBD1 (5 bases). Germline CDR1 is SGHNT and CDR2 is YYREEE (reference sequence). The CDR3 covers 15 residues. Between the trimmed V and J ends, which lost 4 bases and 10 bases, there was a span of 23 bases. The CDR3 DNA reads as TGTGCCAGCAGCCGGATAGGGGACGCGCTGGGAGACTACACCTTC. This codes for CASSRIGDALGDYTF.

The chain employs TRBV15 and TRBJ2-1; 7 nucleotides align to TRBD2. Germline assignment: CDR1 LNHNV and CDR2 YYDKDF (reference sequence). Trimming at V came to 3 bases and at J to 5 bases, leaving 10 bases not matched to a gene. The CDR3 extends over 16 amino acids. The CDR3 DNA sequence: TGTGCCACCAGCAGGGACCGCGGGACTACCAACAATGAGCAGTTCTTC. Residues: CATSRDRGTTNNEQFF.

V gene TRBV25-1 combines with J gene TRBJ1-1; D perhaps matches TRBD1 (6 bases). The CDR3 spans 14 residues. The V and J ends lost 5 bases and 5 bases respectively, with 15 bases between them. The germline gives CDR1 MGHDK, CDR2 SYGVNS. This CDR3 is CASSPRRGLTEAFF. The CDR3 nucleotides are TGTGCCAGCAGTCCGAGGAGGGGGTTAACTGAAGCTTTCTTT. Full variable domain (remainder filled in from reference TRBV25-1 and TRBJ1-1): EADIYQTPRYLVIGTGKKITLECSQTMGHDKMYWYQQDPGMELHLIHYSYGVNSTEKGDLSSESTVSRIRTEHFPLTLESARPSHTSQYLCASSPRRGLTEAFFGQGTRLTVV.

A few counts support this clone. The chain combines TRBV4-1 with TRBJ1-1, with a weak D call TRBD1 (6 bases). Germline V gene data show CDR1 as MGHRA and CDR2 as YSYEKL. V was pared by 4 bases and J by 6 bases, with 9 bases between. CDR3 length: 12 residues. Written as DNA, the CDR3 is TGCGCCAGCAGCCGCGGACAGTCTGAAGCTTTCTTT. Encoded protein: CASSRGQSEAFF.

A note on this clone: At one end the junction does not follow the germline gene, possibly because of a read error. This chain uses TRBV10-3 with TRBJ2-3; TRBD2 aligns across 10 bases. Germline V gives CDR1 ENHRY, CDR2 SYGVKD. The CDR3 contains 15 residues. The CDR3 DNA reads TGTGCCATCAGTTTACTAGCGGGGAGCACGGATACGCAGTATTTT. Amino acids: CAISLLAGSTDTQYF.

This clone is medium-sized (0.01 to 0.1%). The same CDR3 also results from other DNA sequences found in this sample. This rearrangement joins TRBV9 to TRBJ2-2; no clear D. CDR3 length equals 15 residues. Deletions cut 0 bases from V and 5 bases from J, with 11 bases between. Germline V CDR1 and CDR2: SGDLS, YYNGEE. The CDR3 is CASSVEGLGTGELFF. The CDR3 DNA reads TGTGCCAGCAGCGTAGAAGGTCTTGGGACCGGGGAGCTGTTTTTT.

The chain combines TRBV28 with TRBJ1-5; 8 positions match TRBD1. Germline loops: CDR1 MDHEN, CDR2 SYDVKM. The CDR3 is 15 residues long. The ends lost 2 bases at V and 7 bases at J; junction bases unmatched: 7. CDR3 nucleotides: TGTGCCAGCAGTTTACCTCAGGGGGCGGGGCAGCCCCAGCATTTT. Amino acid sequence: CASSLPQGAGQPQHF.

CDR3 coding DNA: TGTGCCAGCTCACCTTGGGACAGGGACCAAGAGACCCAGTACTTC. It yields the protein CASSPWDRDQETQYF. This sequence joins TRBV18 and TRBJ2-5; 9 positions agree with TRBD1. The CDR3 is 15 residues long. Germline-derived CDR1 and CDR2 are KGHSH and LQKENI. V lost 3 bases to trimming and J lost 0 bases; unmatched junction nucleotides: 2.

This chain joins TRBV29-1 and TRBJ2-7; D is perhaps TRBD2 (6 bases). The germline CDR1 and CDR2 sequences are SQVTM and ANQGSEA. CDR3 length equals 11 residues. The ends were cut back, 7 bases at V and 3 bases at J, with 10 bases in the middle. The CDR3 DNA is TGCAGCGCCGCGGGGATCTACGAGCAGTACTTC. Translating it yields CSAAGIYEQYF.

The chain couples TRBV5-1 to TRBJ2-7; D call uncertain. Trimming shortened V by 4 bases and J by 5 bases, and 16 bases separated the two germline ends. The CDR3 is 14 residues long. CDR1 and CDR2 (germline): SGHRS, YFSETQ. CDR3 protein: CASSTGPLRDEQYF. For the CDR3, the DNA is TGCGCCAGCAGCACCGGTCCCCTACGGGACGAGCAGTACTTC.

The chain carries TRBV6-5 and TRBJ2-3; D is possibly TRBD1 or TRBD2 (6 bases each). The CDR3 runs to 14 residues. V was cut by 2 bases and J by 1 base, with 7 bases left in between. Germline V gives CDR1 MNHEY, CDR2 SVGAGI. The CDR3 loop is CASSYRGRTDTQYF. The CDR3 coding sequence is TGTGCCAGCAGTTACCGGGGGCGCACAGATACGCAGTATTTT.